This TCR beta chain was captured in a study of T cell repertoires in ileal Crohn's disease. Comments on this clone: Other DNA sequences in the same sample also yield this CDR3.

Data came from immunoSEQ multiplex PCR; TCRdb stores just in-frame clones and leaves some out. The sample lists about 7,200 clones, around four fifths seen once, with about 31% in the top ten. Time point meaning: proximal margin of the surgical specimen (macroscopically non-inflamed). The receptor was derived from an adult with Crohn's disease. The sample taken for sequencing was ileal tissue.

CDR3 in amino acids: CASSGGTQETQYF. DNA of the CDR3: TGCGCCAGCAGTGGGGGGACCCAAGAGACCCAGTACTTC. The V call is TRBV10-2, the J call TRBJ2-5; D tentatively reads TRBD1 or TRBD2 (5 bases each). CDR1 is WSHSY and CDR2 is SAAADI in the germline V gene. This CDR3 comprises 13 residues. The germline V and J ends were trimmed by 4 bases and 1 base, with 7 bases remaining between them.